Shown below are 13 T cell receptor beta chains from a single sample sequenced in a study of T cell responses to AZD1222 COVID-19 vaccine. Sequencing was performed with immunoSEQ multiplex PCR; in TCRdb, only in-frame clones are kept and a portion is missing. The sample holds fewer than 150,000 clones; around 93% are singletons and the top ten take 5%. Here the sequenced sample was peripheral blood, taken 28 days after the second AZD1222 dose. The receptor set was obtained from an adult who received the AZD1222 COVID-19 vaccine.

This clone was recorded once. Written as DNA, the CDR3 is TGTGCCAGCAGCTTGGTAAGGGGGGCAGGGGATATTAGCAATCAGCCCCAGCATTTT. This translates into CASSLVRGAGDISNQPQHF. The chain links TRBV5-8 to TRBJ1-5; weak D call: TRBD1 (6 bases). CDR1 SGHTS and CDR2 YDEGEE come from the germline V gene. The CDR3 is made up of 19 amino acids. V was trimmed by 0 bases and J by 0 bases, leaving 19 bases between them.

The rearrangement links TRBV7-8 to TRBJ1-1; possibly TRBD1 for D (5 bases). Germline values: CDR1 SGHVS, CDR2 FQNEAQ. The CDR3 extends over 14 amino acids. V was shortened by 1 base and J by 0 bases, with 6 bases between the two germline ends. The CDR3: CASSLDRMNTEAFF. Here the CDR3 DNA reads TGTGCCAGCAGCTTAGACAGGATGAACACTGAAGCTTTCTTT.

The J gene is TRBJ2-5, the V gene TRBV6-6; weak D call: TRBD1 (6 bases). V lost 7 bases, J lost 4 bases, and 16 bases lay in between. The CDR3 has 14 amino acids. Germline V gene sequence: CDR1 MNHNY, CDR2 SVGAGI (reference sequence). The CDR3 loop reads CASTTSQGSETQYF. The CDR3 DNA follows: TGTGCCAGCACCACATCACAGGGTTCAGAGACCCAGTACTTC.

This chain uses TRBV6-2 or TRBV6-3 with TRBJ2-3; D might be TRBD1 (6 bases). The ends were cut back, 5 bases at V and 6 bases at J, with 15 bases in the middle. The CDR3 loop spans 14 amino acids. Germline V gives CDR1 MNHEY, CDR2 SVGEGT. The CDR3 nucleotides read TGTGCCAGCAGTCCCTCCGGACAGTTGGATACGCAGTATTTT. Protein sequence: CASSPSGQLDTQYF.

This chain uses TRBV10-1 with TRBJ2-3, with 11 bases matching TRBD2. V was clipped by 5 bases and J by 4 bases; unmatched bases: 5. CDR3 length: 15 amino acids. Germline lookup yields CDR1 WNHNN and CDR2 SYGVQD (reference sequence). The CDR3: CASSPGLAGADTQYF. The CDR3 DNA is TGCGCCAGCAGTCCCGGACTAGCGGGCGCAGATACGCAGTATTTT.

The DNA for the CDR3 is TGTGCCAGCTCACTTACGTCGGAGTTTATCGGCATTCAGTACTTC. Its protein is CASSLTSEFIGIQYF. The chain combines TRBV21-1 with TRBJ2-4; the table names TRBD2, a call not compared with the DNA. TRBV21-1 is listed as a pseudogene. CDR3 length: 15 amino acids.

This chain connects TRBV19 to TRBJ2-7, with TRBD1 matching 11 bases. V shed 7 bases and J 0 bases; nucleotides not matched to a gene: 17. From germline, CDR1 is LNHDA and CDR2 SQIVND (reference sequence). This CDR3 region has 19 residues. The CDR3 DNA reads TGTGCCAGTAACCCCAGTTCCGGGACAGGGGGTAGACGCTCCTACGAGCAGTACTTC. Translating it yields CASNPSSGTGGRRSYEQYF.

CDR3 sequence (DNA): TGTGCCAGCAGAACCGGAGGGAACTATGGCTACACCTTC. Translating gives CASRTGGNYGYTF. The rearrangement links TRBV7-2 to TRBJ1-2; D is uncertain. The germline V gene has CDR1 SGHTA and CDR2 FQGNSA. Trimming cost V 6 bases and J 2 bases, with 10 bases left between them. The CDR3 consists of 13 residues.

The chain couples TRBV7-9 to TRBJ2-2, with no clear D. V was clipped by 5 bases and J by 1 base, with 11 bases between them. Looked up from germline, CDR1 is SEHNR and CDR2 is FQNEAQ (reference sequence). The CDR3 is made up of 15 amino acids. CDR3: CASSLKRLNTGELFF. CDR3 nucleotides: TGTGCCAGCAGCCTCAAGAGGCTGAACACCGGGGAGCTGTTTTTT.

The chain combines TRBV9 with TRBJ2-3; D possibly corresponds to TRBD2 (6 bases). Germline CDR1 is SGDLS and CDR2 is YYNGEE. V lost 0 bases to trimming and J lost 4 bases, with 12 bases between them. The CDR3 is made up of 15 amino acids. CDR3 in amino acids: CASSVDLREADTQYF. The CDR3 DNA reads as TGTGCCAGCAGCGTAGATTTAAGGGAGGCAGATACGCAGTATTTT. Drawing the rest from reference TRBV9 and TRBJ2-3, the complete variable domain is DSGVTQTPKHLITATGQRVTLRCSPRSGDLSVYWYQQSLDQGLQFLIQYYNGEERAKGNILERFSAQQFPDLHSELNLSSLELGDSALYFCASSVDLREADTQYFGPGTRLTVL.

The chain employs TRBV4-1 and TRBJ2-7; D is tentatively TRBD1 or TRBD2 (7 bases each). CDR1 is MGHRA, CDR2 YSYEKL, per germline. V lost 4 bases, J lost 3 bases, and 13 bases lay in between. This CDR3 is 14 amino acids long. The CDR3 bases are TGCGCCAGCAGCCGGGAGGGACAGAACTACGAGCAGTACTTC. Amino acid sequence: CASSREGQNYEQYF.

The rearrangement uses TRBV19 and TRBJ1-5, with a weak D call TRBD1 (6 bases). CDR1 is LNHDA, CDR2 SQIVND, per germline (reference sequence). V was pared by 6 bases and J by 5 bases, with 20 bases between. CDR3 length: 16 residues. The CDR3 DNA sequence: TGTGCCAGTAGGGGACCAGGGCACAGGGTGGATCAGCCCCAGCATTTT. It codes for CASRGPGHRVDQPQHF.

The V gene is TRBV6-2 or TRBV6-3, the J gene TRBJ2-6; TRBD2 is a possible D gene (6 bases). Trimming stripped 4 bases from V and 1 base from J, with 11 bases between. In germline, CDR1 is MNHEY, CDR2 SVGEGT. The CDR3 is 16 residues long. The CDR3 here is CASSSGTASGANVLTF. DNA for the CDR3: TGTGCCAGCAGTTCGGGGACTGCTTCTGGGGCCAACGTCCTGACTTTC.